These 2 T cell receptor beta chains originate from one sample sequenced in a study of T cell repertoires in cytomegalovirus infection (dated by TCRdb to the late 2010s). The data were produced on an Illumina HiSeq 1500. The raw public reads went through TCRdb reprocessing: fastp at Q25, MiXCR clone calling, in-frame beta chains kept. Under each unique CDR3 protein, matching rows form one entry showing the most common genes and DNA. Here the sample has about 450,000 distinct CDR3 sequences; approximately 33% occur a single time. The ten largest clones represent roughly 15% of the sample. The specimen sequenced was PBMCs. These receptors were collected from a human donor in good health (CMV status not recorded). Some clones in this sample may be carry-over from other donors' samples.

As for this clonotype: An end of the junction does not agree with germline; a read error may underlie this. The chain recombines TRBV7-6 with TRBJ2-1; D gene ambiguous. This CDR3 is built from 15 residues. From germline, CDR1 is SGHVS and CDR2 FNYEAQ. CDR3 residues: CASSSEPSALDEQFF. The CDR3 DNA sequence: TGTGCTAGCAGCTCCGAGCCTTCCGCATTGGATGAGCAGTTCTTC. The entire variable domain, with the rest obtained from reference TRBV7-6 and TRBJ2-1, is as follows: GAGVSQSPRYKVTKRGQDVALRCDPISGHVSLYWYRQALGQGPEFLTYFNYEAQQDKSGLPNDRFSAERPEGSISTLTIQRTEQRDSAMYRCASSSEPSALDEQFFGPGTRLTVL.

The genes are TRBV7-9 and TRBJ1-1; D remains ambiguous. Germline V CDR1 and CDR2: SEHNR, FQNEAQ (reference sequence). CDR3 length equals 11 residues. Trimming stripped 4 bases from V and 5 bases from J, with 5 bases between. This CDR3 reads CASSSLTEAFF. The CDR3 DNA follows: TGTGCCAGCAGCTCCCTTACTGAAGCTTTCTTT. The whole variable domain, filled in from reference TRBV7-9 and TRBJ1-1, reads DTGVSQNPRHKITKRGQNVTFRCDPISEHNRLYWYRQTLGQGPEFLTYFQNEAQLEKSRLLSDRFSAERPKGSFSTLEIQRTEQGDSAMYLCASSSLTEAFFGQGTRLTVV.